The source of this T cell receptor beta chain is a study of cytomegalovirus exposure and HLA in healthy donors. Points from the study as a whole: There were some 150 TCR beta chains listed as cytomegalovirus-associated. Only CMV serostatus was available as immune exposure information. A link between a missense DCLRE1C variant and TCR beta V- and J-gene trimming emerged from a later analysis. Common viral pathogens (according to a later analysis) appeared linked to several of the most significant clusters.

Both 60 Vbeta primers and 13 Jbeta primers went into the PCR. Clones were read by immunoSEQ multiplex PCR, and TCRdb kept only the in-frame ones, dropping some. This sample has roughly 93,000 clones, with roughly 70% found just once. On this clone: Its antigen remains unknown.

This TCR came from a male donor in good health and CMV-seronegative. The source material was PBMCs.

CDR3 bases: TGTGCCAGCAGTGGAAGCGGGACAGGGAAGAGCTACACCTTC. Translation gives CASSGSGTGKSYTF. This chain joins TRBV6-6 and TRBJ1-2; 9 bases fit TRBD1. CDR3 length: 14 residues. Germline V lookup: CDR1 MNHNY, CDR2 SVGAGI (reference sequence). The J segment lost 9 bases and the V segment lost 5 bases, leaving 10 bases of the junction unmatched.